What follows are 26 T cell receptor beta chains derived from one specimen sequenced in a study of blood T cell repertoires in COVID-19. The assay was immunoSEQ multiplex PCR, and TCRdb's table has in-frame clones only and misses some. This table holds 200,000 to 250,000 clones, around 80% found once. The sequencing sample was made of peripheral blood. The receptors were sampled from a woman in her 30s with COVID-19, enrolled during active disease.

This clone was picked up a small number of times. The J gene is TRBJ1-1, the V gene TRBV19; D might be TRBD1 (5 bases). Germline CDR1 and CDR2: LNHDA and SQIVND (reference sequence). CDR3 size: 14 residues. Trimming stripped 6 bases from V and 1 base from J, with 12 bases between. CDR3 sequence reads: CASRRGGANTEAFF. The CDR3, as DNA: TGTGCCAGTAGAAGAGGAGGGGCGAACACTGAAGCTTTCTTT. Together with reference TRBV19 and TRBJ1-1, the CDR3 gives the full variable domain: DGGITQSPKYLFRKEGQNVTLSCEQNLNHDAMYWYRQDPGQGLRLIYYSQIVNDFQKGDIAEGYSVSREKKESFPLTVTSAQKNPTAFYLCASRRGGANTEAFFGQGTRLTVV.

This CDR3 reads CASSQGPRGEQFF. CDR3 coding DNA: TGTGCCAGCAGCCAAGGCCCGCGGGGAGAGCAGTTCTTC. This chain connects TRBV3-1 (or the pseudogene TRBV3-2) to TRBJ2-1; tentatively, D is TRBD2 (6 bases). The ends were cut back, 1 base at V and 10 bases at J, with 11 bases in the middle. The CDR3 covers 13 residues. Germline V gene sequence: CDR1 LGHDT, CDR2 YNNKEL (reference sequence).

The V and J genes are TRBV7-9 and TRBJ1-4; TRBD1 aligns across 10 bases. V was pared by 3 bases and J by 6 bases, with 4 bases of the junction left unmatched. Germline lookup yields CDR1 SEHNR and CDR2 FQNEAQ (reference sequence). This CDR3 region has 15 residues. The CDR3 here is CASSFPGTGDEKLFF. CDR3 bases: TGTGCCAGCAGCTTTCCCGGGACAGGGGATGAAAAACTGTTTTTT.

J is TRBJ1-1 and V is TRBV5-1; 7 bases align to TRBD1. Germline lookup yields CDR1 SGHRS and CDR2 YFSETQ. The V gene end was trimmed by 0 bases and the J gene end by 10 bases; junction bases not matched to a gene: 6. This CDR3 has 13 amino acids. CDR3 protein: CASSLAGDRAAFF. CDR3 nucleotides: TGCGCCAGCAGCTTGGCGGGAGACAGGGCAGCTTTCTTT.

The chain recombines TRBV2 with TRBJ1-2; 9 bases align to TRBD1. The CDR3 is 12 residues long. The V gene end was trimmed by 6 bases and the J gene end by 8 bases; junction bases not matched to a gene: 4. Germline values: CDR1 SNHLY, CDR2 FYNNEI. In DNA form, the CDR3 reads TGTGCCAGCAGGGACAGGGGTGTCGGCTACACCTTC. Its protein is CASRDRGVGYTF.

In its sample, this clone was seen a few times. This sequence joins TRBV27 and TRBJ2-1; D gene ambiguous. The CDR3 is made up of 16 amino acids. Germline values: CDR1 MNHEY, CDR2 SMNVEV (reference sequence). The germline V and J ends were trimmed by 5 bases and 0 bases, with 14 bases remaining between them. CDR3 DNA sequence: TGTGCCAGCAGTCCGCGGAGAACTCTCTCCTACAATGAGCAGTTCTTC. The encoded protein is CASSPRRTLSYNEQFF.

The V gene is TRBV9, the J gene TRBJ2-3; 7 bases are a match to TRBD2. The ends lost 0 bases at V and 6 bases at J; junction bases unmatched: 10. CDR1 is SGDLS and CDR2 is YYNGEE in the germline V gene. The CDR3 loop spans 16 amino acids. The CDR3 DNA reads TGTGCCAGCAGCGTAGCGAGCCTAGCGGAGGGGGATACGCAGTATTTT. This gives the protein CASSVASLAEGDTQYF.

This chain connects TRBV5-1 to TRBJ2-1; TRBD2 matches 9 bases. The CDR3 contains 19 residues. Germline-derived CDR1 and CDR2 are SGHRS and YFSETQ. J lost 3 bases, V lost 2 bases, and 15 bases had no gene match. For the CDR3, the DNA is TGCGCCAGCAGCTTTACCCCTCAGCTTAGCGGGAGACTCTACAATGAGCAGTTCTTC. Translating it yields CASSFTPQLSGRLYNEQFF.

The chain couples TRBV24-1 to TRBJ2-7, with 10 bases fitting TRBD1. The V gene end was trimmed by 4 bases and the J gene end by 5 bases; junction bases not matched to a gene: 4. The CDR3 totals 14 residues. CDR1 is KGHDR and CDR2 is SFDVKD in the germline V gene. CDR3 sequence (DNA): TGTGCCACCAGTGAGACAGGGGGCAGGGACGAGCAGTACTTC. Protein product: CATSETGGRDEQYF.

The V and J genes are TRBV7-9 and TRBJ2-7; 7 bases fit TRBD1. The CDR3 has 15 residues. Trimming removed 2 bases from V and 2 bases from J; junction bases left unmatched: 6. The germline gives CDR1 SEHNR, CDR2 FQNEAQ (reference sequence). CDR3 amino acids: CASSLIQGRPYEQYF. The DNA of the CDR3 is TGTGCCAGCAGCTTAATACAGGGGCGCCCCTACGAGCAGTACTTC.

The J gene is TRBJ2-1, the V gene TRBV5-5, with no clear D. Germline CDR1 SGHKS, CDR2 YYEKEE (reference sequence). V shed 4 bases and J shed 6 bases, with 8 bases lying between them. The CDR3 sequence is 12 residues long. The CDR3 loop is CASSEDFNEQFF. The CDR3 nucleotides are TGTGCCAGCAGCGAGGATTTCAATGAGCAGTTCTTC.

This chain joins TRBV6-7 and TRBJ1-3; D is undetermined. TRBV6-7 is known as an ORF, though its function is uncertain. Trimming removed 5 bases at V and 4 bases at J, with 15 bases between. The CDR3 consists of 15 residues. The CDR3 is CASSIKASEGNTIYF. DNA of the CDR3: TGTGCCAGCAGTATAAAGGCCTCGGAGGGAAACACCATATATTTT.

The chain is built from TRBV24-1 and TRBJ2-5; weak D call: TRBD1 (6 bases). Germline CDR1 is KGHDR and CDR2 is SFDVKD. Deletions cut 0 bases from V and 7 bases from J, with 14 bases between. The CDR3 is 15 amino acids. In DNA, the CDR3 is TGTGCCACCAGTGATTTGGGGGACAACCGAGGGACCCAGTACTTC. It encodes CATSDLGDNRGTQYF.

The sample holds one count of this clone. The chain is built from TRBV24-1 and TRBJ2-6, with a possible D match to TRBD2 (5 bases). The CDR3 is made up of 15 amino acids. Germline V gene sequence: CDR1 KGHDR, CDR2 SFDVKD. V gave up 7 bases and J gave up 3 bases, with 12 bases separating them. For the CDR3, the DNA is TGTGCCACCAGCCCCGCGGGCGGTGGGGCCAACGTCCTGACTTTC. This sequence encodes CATSPAGGGANVLTF.

V and J are TRBV5-1 and TRBJ2-3; 8 nucleotides match TRBD1. The CDR3 is 15 residues long. From germline, CDR1 is SGHRS and CDR2 YFSETQ. V was pared by 4 bases and J by 3 bases, with 7 bases of the junction left unmatched. CDR3 in DNA: TGCGCCAGCAGCGGGGGGAGGACAGGGACAGATACGCAGTATTTT. Amino acids: CASSGGRTGTDTQYF. Full variable domain (outside the CDR3, taken from reference TRBV5-1 and TRBJ2-3): KAGVTQTPRYLIKTRGQQVTLSCSPISGHRSVSWYQQTPGQGLQFLFEYFSETQRNKGNFPGRFSGRQFSNSRSEMNVSTLELGDSALYLCASSGGRTGTDTQYFGPGTRLTVL.

This clone was counted a few times. The rearrangement links TRBV6-5 to TRBJ1-5; D is possibly TRBD1 (5 bases). Trimming took 5 bases from V and 6 from J, leaving 14 bases between them. In germline, CDR1 is MNHEY, CDR2 SVGAGI. The CDR3 covers 14 residues. As DNA, the CDR3 is TGTGCCAGCAGTCCGCAGGGTGATAGTCAGCCCCAGCATTTT. Encoded protein: CASSPQGDSQPQHF.

This sequence joins TRBV7-9 and TRBJ2-1; a weak D match, TRBD2 (6 bases). With 1 base removed from V and 6 bases from J, the gap between germline ends came to 13 bases. Looked up from germline, CDR1 is SEHNR and CDR2 is FQNEAQ (reference sequence). The CDR3 runs to 15 residues. CDR3 in DNA: TGTGCCAGCAGCTTAGGGGGGTCTAGCGTCAATGAGCAGTTCTTC. Amino acids: CASSLGGSSVNEQFF.

This clone was counted ten times or more. The chain joins TRBV6-5 to TRBJ1-4; D not certain. The CDR3 runs 10 residues. The germline V gene has CDR1 MNHEY and CDR2 SVGAGI. Between the trimmed V and J ends, which lost 7 bases and 10 bases, there was a span of 7 bases. The CDR3 DNA follows: TGTGCCAGCAAAGAGGTAAAACTGTTTTTT. It codes for CASKEVKLFF.

This clone occurred a few times. The chain joins TRBV9 to TRBJ1-2, with TRBD1 matching 10 bases. The germline V gene encodes CDR1 SGDLS and CDR2 YYNGEE. V gave up 4 bases and J gave up 7 bases; unmatched junction bases: 16. This CDR3 has 17 residues. In DNA form, the CDR3 reads TGTGCCAGCAGCACCCGACAGGGGGCGGTTGTAGCGGGTGGCTACACCTTC. Translating it yields CASSTRQGAVVAGGYTF.

This clone was recorded a few times. The chain links TRBV28 to TRBJ1-5, with 9 bases lining up with TRBD1. The trim removed 7 bases at V and 1 base at J, leaving 8 bases unmatched. The germline V gene encodes CDR1 MDHEN and CDR2 SYDVKM. The CDR3 is 16 amino acids. CDR3 DNA: TGTGCCAGCAAGGACAGGGGAAAGGAGAGCAATCAGCCCCAGCATTTT. It yields the protein CASKDRGKESNQPQHF. Filled out from reference TRBV28 and TRBJ1-5, the complete variable domain reads DVKVTQSSRYLVKRTGEKVFLECVQDMDHENMFWYRQDPGLGLRLIYFSYDVKMKEKGDIPEGYSVSREKKERFSLILESASTNQTSMYLCASKDRGKESNQPQHFGDGTRLSIL.

V usage is TRBV6-2 or TRBV6-3 and J usage is TRBJ2-5; no clear D gene. This CDR3 spans 12 amino acids. Germline V gene lookup returns CDR1 MNHEY and CDR2 SVGEGT. V lost 4 bases and J lost 5, with 8 bases in between. CDR3 sequence: CASSSSSETQYF. CDR3 sequence (DNA): TGTGCCAGCAGTTCTAGTAGTGAGACCCAGTACTTC.

As for this clone: Other nucleotide sequences in the sample specify the same CDR3. V and J are TRBV6-1 and TRBJ1-1; TRBD1 aligns across 7 bases. CDR1 MNHNS and CDR2 SASEGT come from the germline V gene. The CDR3 has 14 residues. The J segment lost 1 base and the V segment lost 3 bases, leaving 2 bases of the junction unmatched. The CDR3 here is CASSERTGNTEAFF. In nucleotides, the CDR3 is TGTGCCAGCAGTGAGAGGACAGGGAACACTGAAGCTTTCTTT.

DNA for the CDR3: TGTGCCAGCAGCTACCTCCCCACAGGGGATAATTCACCCCTCCACTTT. Protein product: CASSYLPTGDNSPLHF. The V and J genes are TRBV27 and TRBJ1-6; 7 bases agree with TRBD1. V was clipped by 6 bases and J by 5 bases; unmatched bases: 10. The CDR3 has 16 amino acids. Germline values: CDR1 MNHEY, CDR2 SMNVEV (reference sequence).

There are many counts of this clone. The chain joins TRBV3-1 (or the pseudogene TRBV3-2) to TRBJ2-1; TRBD2 is a possible D gene (6 bases). The V gene's germline CDR1 is LGHDT and CDR2 YNNKEL (reference sequence). V dropped 2 bases and J dropped 8 bases, with 22 bases sitting between them. There are 17 residues in the CDR3. The CDR3 is CASSQREGFSGRDEQFF. CDR3 sequence (DNA): TGTGCCAGCAGCCAAAGGGAAGGGTTTAGCGGAAGGGATGAGCAGTTCTTC.

The chain couples TRBV6-5 to TRBJ1-2; D is undetermined. This CDR3 spans 13 amino acids. CDR1 MNHEY and CDR2 SVGAGI come from the germline V gene. V lost 7 bases and J 0 bases, leaving 9 bases between the germline ends. CDR3 nucleotides: TGTGCCAGCAATCCGGGATCTAACTATGGCTACACCTTC. Residues: CASNPGSNYGYTF.

This rearrangement joins TRBV4-1 to TRBJ2-6, with D tentatively TRBD2 (6 bases). The CDR3 is 19 residues long. V was shortened by 4 bases and J by 1 base, with 20 bases between the two germline ends. Germline lookup yields CDR1 MGHRA and CDR2 YSYEKL. The CDR3: CASSPWSRDSRSGANVLTF. DNA of the CDR3: TGCGCCAGCAGCCCCTGGTCCAGGGACTCCCGATCTGGGGCCAACGTCCTGACTTTC.